This T cell receptor (beta chain) comes out of a study of blood T cells in healthy people across ages. Using a J-beta primer mix together with a sample-barcoded 5' primer, a second PCR was run for about 6 to 12 cycles. Each CDR3 protein is one row after TCRdb ran MiXCR on the 5' RACE reads. Of 250,000 to 300,000 distinct CDR3 sequences listed, 25% to 30% are singletons. Healthy Russian Caucasian donors spanned ages about 6 to 100 years. The extraction recovered at least 5 micrograms of total RNA per sample. The CDR3 runs to 12 residues. V was clipped by 5 bases and J by 4 bases, with 7 bases between them. Germline CDR1 and CDR2: LGHDT and YNNKEL (reference sequence).

This chain joins TRBV3-1 and TRBJ2-3; D perhaps matches TRBD2 (5 bases). The sample comprised blood. This receptor was obtained from a woman in her 70s in good health. CDR3 coding DNA: TGTGCCAGCAGCTTTAGCGCAGATACGCAGTATTTT. It codes for CASSFSADTQYF.